The 20 T cell receptor beta chains below come from one sample, sequenced in a study of T cell responses to AZD1222 COVID-19 vaccine. TCRdb's table, derived via immunoSEQ multiplex PCR, lists solely in-frame clones and lacks some. The repertoire holds 130,000 or so clones, roughly 88% seen once, with about a quarter in the top ten. The sequencing here drew on peripheral blood, taken 28 days after the second AZD1222 dose. These receptors all stem from an adult who received the AZD1222 COVID-19 vaccine.

The rearrangement joins TRBV28 to TRBJ2-7; 7 bases agree with TRBD1. Germline loops: CDR1 MDHEN, CDR2 SYDVKM. This CDR3 has 12 residues. Germline trimming cut 8 bases from V and 3 bases from J; bases unmatched to any gene: 4. The DNA of the CDR3 is TGTGCCAGCGGGGACAGAGTCTACGAGCAGTACTTC. As protein: CASGDRVYEQYF. The full variable domain, its missing parts supplied by reference TRBV28 and TRBJ2-7, is DVKVTQSSRYLVKRTGEKVFLECVQDMDHENMFWYRQDPGLGLRLIYFSYDVKMKEKGDIPEGYSVSREKKERFSLILESASTNQTSMYLCASGDRVYEQYFGPGTRLTVT.

The chain has TRBV9 and TRBJ2-1; 12 nucleotides line up with TRBD2. This CDR3 is 16 amino acids long. V shed 2 bases, J shed 6 bases, and the junction held 6 bases outside the gene matches. In germline, CDR1 is SGDLS, CDR2 YYNGEE. The CDR3 DNA reads as TGTGCCAGCAGCGTCTCTAGCGGGGGGGCACTCAATGAGCAGTTCTTC. It is translated as CASSVSSGGALNEQFF.

The genes are TRBV11-3 and TRBJ2-2, with a tentative D call TRBD1 (6 bases). This CDR3 is built from 14 residues. V lost 3 bases, J lost 6 bases, and 11 bases lay in between. In germline, CDR1 is SGHNT, CDR2 YENEEA. In DNA, the CDR3 is TGTGCCAGCAGCTTCCAGGGGTCTTCCGGGGAGCTGTTTTTT. Translated, it gives CASSFQGSSGELFF.

CDR3 loop: CASSVSKEGYTEAFF. DNA of the CDR3: TGTGCCAGCAGCGTTAGCAAGGAGGGGTACACTGAAGCTTTCTTT. The chain has TRBV9 and TRBJ1-1, with D perhaps TRBD1 (5 bases). The V end lost 2 bases, the J end lost 3 bases, and 14 bases lay between the germline ends. CDR3 length: 15 residues. Germline V gene lookup returns CDR1 SGDLS and CDR2 YYNGEE.

The rearrangement uses TRBV12-1 and TRBJ2-3; no check of the table's D call, TRBD2, against the DNA was made. TRBV12-1 is given as a pseudogene. The CDR3 has 18 residues. CDR3 nucleotides: TGTGCCAGCAGCTGGGGACTAGCGGGGGGGCGGAGGCCAGATACGCAGTATTTT. It encodes CASSWGLAGGRRPDTQYF.

This chain links TRBV9 with TRBJ1-2; D is ambiguous. The CDR3 runs to 14 residues. Deletions cut 3 bases from V and 5 bases from J, with 14 bases between. CDR1 SGDLS and CDR2 YYNGEE come from the germline V gene. The CDR3 reads CASSAALAQYGYTF. The DNA for the CDR3 is TGTGCCAGCAGCGCCGCCTTAGCCCAGTATGGCTACACCTTC.

This clone was detected once. The chain employs TRBV28 and TRBJ1-5; TRBD1 might be the D (5 bases). Per the germline V gene, CDR1 is MDHEN and CDR2 is SYDVKM. V was pared by 8 bases and J by 0 bases, with 14 bases between. This CDR3 spans 15 amino acids. The CDR3 DNA follows: TGTGCCAGCTCCTGGGGCCAGTTTAGCAATCAGCCCCAGCATTTT. Protein sequence: CASSWGQFSNQPQHF.

V gene TRBV2 combines with J gene TRBJ1-2, with D unresolved. V was shortened by 5 bases and J by 1 base, with 11 bases between the two germline ends. Germline loops: CDR1 SNHLY, CDR2 FYNNEI. This CDR3 contains 14 residues. The CDR3 DNA reads TGTGCCAGCAGTCGGTCGACCGTTAACTATGGCTACACCTTC. This sequence encodes CASSRSTVNYGYTF.

The chain couples TRBV20-1 to TRBJ1-3; unclear D gene. V dropped 1 base and J dropped 5 bases, with 0 bases sitting between them. The germline CDR1 and CDR2 sequences are DFQATT and SNEGSKA (reference sequence). CDR3 length: 10 amino acids. The CDR3, as DNA: TGCAGTGCTAGAGGAAACACCATATATTTT. Translation gives CSARGNTIYF.

The rearrangement joins TRBV4-1 to TRBJ2-2; TRBD1 aligns across 8 bases. The CDR3 length is 16 residues. After removal of 5 bases from V and 3 bases from J, the junction contained 8 bases not matched to a gene. CDR1 MGHRA and CDR2 YSYEKL come from the germline V gene. The CDR3 sequence is CASSSRGQGDTGELFF. DNA of the CDR3: TGCGCCAGCAGCTCTCGCGGACAGGGCGACACCGGGGAGCTGTTTTTT.

The chain recombines TRBV5-1 with TRBJ2-5, with 7 bases lining up with TRBD2. The V segment lost 3 bases and the J segment 1 base; nucleotides outside the gene matches: 6. CDR1 is SGHRS, CDR2 YFSETQ, per germline. The CDR3 length is 15 residues. The CDR3, as DNA: TGCGCCAGCAGCTCCTGGGGCGGGGGCCAAGAGACCCAGTACTTC. It is translated as CASSSWGGGQETQYF.

The chain employs TRBV29-1 and TRBJ2-7; 7 bases are shared with TRBD1. CDR1 and CDR2 from the germline V gene are SQVTM and ANQGSEA. The CDR3 contains 12 residues. With 7 bases clipped from V and 5 bases from J, the junction kept 8 bases outside the gene matches. DNA of the CDR3: TGCAGCGGCCGAGGACAGGCACACGAGCAGTACTTC. It yields the protein CSGRGQAHEQYF.

This chain connects TRBV9 to TRBJ2-7; tentative D call: TRBD2 (6 bases). The V end lost 3 bases, the J end lost 6 bases, and 25 bases lay between the germline ends. This CDR3 is 17 amino acids long. The germline CDR1 and CDR2 sequences are SGDLS and YYNGEE. DNA of the CDR3: TGTGCCAGCAGCGGTGTTGACCTAGCTACACCAGCGGGCGAGCAGTACTTC. Encoded protein: CASSGVDLATPAGEQYF.

The genes are TRBV11-2 and TRBJ1-2, with D unresolved. CDR1 SGHAT and CDR2 FQNNGV come from the germline V gene. Trimming took 5 bases from V and 4 from J, leaving 11 bases between them. This CDR3 is built from 13 residues. The DNA of the CDR3 is TGTGCCAGCAGCCCCCGTGGGATCTATGGCTACACCTTC. It is translated as CASSPRGIYGYTF.

This chain joins TRBV11-2 and TRBJ2-7; 8 bases match TRBD1. V shed 1 base, J shed 0 bases, and the junction held 5 bases outside the gene matches. This CDR3 has 16 amino acids. CDR1 and CDR2 (germline): SGHAT, FQNNGV. For the CDR3, the DNA is TGTGCCAGCAGCTTAGTGGGACAGGTCGGCTCCTACGAGCAGTACTTC. This encodes CASSLVGQVGSYEQYF. The whole variable domain, remainder taken from reference TRBV11-2 and TRBJ2-7, is EAGVAQSPRYKIIEKRQSVAFWCNPISGHATLYWYQQILGQGPKLLIQFQNNGVVDDSQLPKDRFSAERLKGVDSTLKIQPAKLEDSAVYLCASSLVGQVGSYEQYFGPGTRLTVT.

The chain carries TRBV9 and TRBJ2-1; D gene unclear. Germline loops: CDR1 SGDLS, CDR2 YYNGEE. The CDR3 runs 15 residues. V lost 0 bases and J 0 bases, leaving 7 bases between the germline ends. Here the CDR3 reads CASSVGVSSYNEQFF. Here the CDR3 DNA reads TGTGCCAGCAGCGTAGGGGTTAGCTCCTACAATGAGCAGTTCTTC. The whole variable domain, filled in from reference TRBV9 and TRBJ2-1, reads DSGVTQTPKHLITATGQRVTLRCSPRSGDLSVYWYQQSLDQGLQFLIQYYNGEERAKGNILERFSAQQFPDLHSELNLSSLELGDSALYFCASSVGVSSYNEQFFGPGTRLTVL.

Concerning this clone: In the same sample, other DNA sequences code for this CDR3. The chain employs TRBV19 and TRBJ1-5; D not resolved. V shed 2 bases and J shed 2 bases, with 7 bases lying between them. CDR1 is LNHDA, CDR2 SQIVND, per germline (reference sequence). The CDR3 totals 14 residues. The CDR3 sequence is CASSIRRGNQPQHF. CDR3 in DNA: TGTGCCAGTAGTATAAGGAGAGGCAATCAGCCCCAGCATTTT.

This sequence joins TRBV5-1 and TRBJ1-1; 9 nucleotides align to TRBD1. V lost 1 base, J lost 6 bases, and 13 bases stayed unmatched. There are 17 residues in the CDR3. Germline CDR1 is SGHRS and CDR2 is YFSETQ. CDR3 region: CASSLNYLGQGPAEAFF. The CDR3 DNA reads TGCGCCAGCAGCTTGAATTATTTGGGACAGGGCCCCGCTGAAGCTTTCTTT.

V is TRBV7-9 and J is TRBJ1-2; a possible D gene is TRBD1 (6 bases). V was clipped by 1 base and J by 13 bases, with 10 bases between them. The CDR3 sequence is 11 residues long. Germline V gene lookup returns CDR1 SEHNR and CDR2 FQNEAQ (reference sequence). The CDR3 spells CASSLDRATTF. Written as DNA, the CDR3 is TGTGCCAGCAGCTTAGACAGGGCTACCACCTTC.

The chain employs TRBV10-3 and TRBJ1-2; D perhaps matches TRBD1 (6 bases). The germline V gene has CDR1 ENHRY and CDR2 SYGVKD. CDR3 length: 13 residues. Trimming shortened V by 6 bases and J by 4 bases, and 12 bases separated the two germline ends. As DNA, the CDR3 is TGTGCCATCAGCCCGACAGGCCTCTATGGCTACACCTTC. Residues: CAISPTGLYGYTF.